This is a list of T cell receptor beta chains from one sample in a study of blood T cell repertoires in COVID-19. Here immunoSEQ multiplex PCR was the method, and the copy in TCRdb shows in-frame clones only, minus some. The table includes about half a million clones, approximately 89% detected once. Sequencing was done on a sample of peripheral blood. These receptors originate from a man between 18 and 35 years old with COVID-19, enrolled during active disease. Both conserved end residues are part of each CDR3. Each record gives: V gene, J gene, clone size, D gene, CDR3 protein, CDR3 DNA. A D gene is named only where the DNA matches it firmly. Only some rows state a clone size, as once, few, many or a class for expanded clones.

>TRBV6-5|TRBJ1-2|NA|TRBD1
CASSFRTGRYGYTF
TGTGCCAGCAGTTTTCGGACAGGGCGTTATGGCTACACCTTC
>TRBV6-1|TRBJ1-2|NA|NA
CASSEQNYGYTF
TGTGCCAGCAGTGAACAGAATTATGGCTACACCTTC
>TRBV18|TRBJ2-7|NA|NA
CASSPLGRFSYEQYF
TGTGCCAGCTCACCACTGGGCCGCTTCTCCTACGAGCAGTACTTC
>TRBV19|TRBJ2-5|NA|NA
CASSTPGLAGLETQYF
TGTGCCAGTAGTACCCCCGGGCTAGCTGGTCTTGAGACCCAGTACTTC
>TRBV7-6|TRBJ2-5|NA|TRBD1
CASSLAGTGEETQYF
TGTGCCAGCAGCTTAGCGGGGACAGGAGAAGAGACCCAGTACTTC
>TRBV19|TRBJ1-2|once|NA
CASSPMTVYYGYTF
TGTGCCAGTAGCCCTATGACAGTTTACTATGGCTACACCTTC
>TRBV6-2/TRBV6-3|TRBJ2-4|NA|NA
CASSQAGRGQVF
TGTGCCAGCAGCCAGGCGGGGAGGGGACAGGTGTTC
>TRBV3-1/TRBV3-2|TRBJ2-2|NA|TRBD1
CASSPTGGTGELFF
TGTGCCAGCAGCCCGACAGGGGGCACCGGGGAGCTGTTTTTT
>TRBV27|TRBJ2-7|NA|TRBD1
CASSLDRGRDEQYF
TGTGCCAGCAGTTTAGACAGGGGGCGTGACGAGCAGTACTTC
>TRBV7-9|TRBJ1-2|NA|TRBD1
CASSSGQGAGLDGYTF
TGTGCCAGCAGCTCCGGACAGGGGGCTGGGTTGGATGGCTACACCTTC
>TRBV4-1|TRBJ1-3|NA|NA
CASSQDPYSGNTIYF
TGCGCCAGCAGCCAAGACCCCTACTCTGGAAACACCATATATTTT
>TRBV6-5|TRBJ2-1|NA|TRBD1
CASSRDRGGRNEQFF
TGTGCCAGCAGTCGGGACAGGGGGGGACGAAATGAGCAGTTCTTC
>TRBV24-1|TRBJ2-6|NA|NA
CATSRDTGSGANVLTF
TGTGCCACCAGCCGGGACACAGGCTCTGGGGCCAACGTCCTGACTTTC
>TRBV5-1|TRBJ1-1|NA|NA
CASSLVVRTEAFF
TGCGCCAGCAGCTTGGTGGTTAGAACTGAAGCTTTCTTT
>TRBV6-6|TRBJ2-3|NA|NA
CASSYSKGLDTQYF
TGTGCCAGCAGTTACTCGAAGGGGCTGGATACGCAGTATTTT
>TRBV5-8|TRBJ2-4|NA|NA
CASCNTGNAKNIQYF
TGTGCCAGCTGTAATACGGGGAATGCCAAAAACATTCAGTACTTC
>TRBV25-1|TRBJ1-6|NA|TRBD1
CASSEYQGANSPLHF
TGTGCCAGCAGTGAATATCAGGGGGCGAATTCACCCCTCCACTTT
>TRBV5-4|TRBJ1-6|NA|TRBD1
CASSLQGNNSPLHF
TGTGCCAGCAGCCTACAGGGGAATAATTCACCCCTCCACTTT
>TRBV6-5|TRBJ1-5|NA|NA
CASSQQGYSNQPQHF
TGTGCCAGCAGTCAACAGGGATATAGCAATCAGCCCCAGCATTTT
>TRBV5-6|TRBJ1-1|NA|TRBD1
CASGGTGDNTEAFF
TGTGCCAGCGGAGGGACAGGGGATAACACTGAAGCTTTCTTT
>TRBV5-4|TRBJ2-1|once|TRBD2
CASNPGGQRGGLNEQFF
TGTGCCAGCAACCCTGGAGGGCAGCGGGGGGGCCTCAATGAGCAGTTCTTC
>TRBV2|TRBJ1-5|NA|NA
CASTGVGNQPQHF
TGTGCCAGCACCGGGGTAGGCAATCAGCCCCAGCATTTT
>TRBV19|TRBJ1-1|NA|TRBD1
CASRRTGATTNTEAFF
TGTGCCAGTAGACGGACAGGAGCGACTACGAACACTGAAGCTTTCTTT
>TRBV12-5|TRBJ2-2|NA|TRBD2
CASGLELTSGRVTGELFF
TGTGCTAGTGGTTTGGAATTGACTAGCGGGAGGGTTACCGGGGAGCTGTTTTTT
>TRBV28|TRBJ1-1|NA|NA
CASSYGVVRTEAFF
TGTGCCAGCAGTTACGGGGTAGTACGCACTGAAGCTTTCTTT
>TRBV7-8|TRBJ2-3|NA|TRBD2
CASSSIPGTSGSDTQYF
TGTGCCAGCAGCTCCATCCCCGGGACTAGCGGGTCAGATACGCAGTATTTT
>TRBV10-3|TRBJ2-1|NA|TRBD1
CAISGQGSNEQFF
TGTGCCATCAGCGGACAGGGTTCCAATGAGCAGTTCTTC
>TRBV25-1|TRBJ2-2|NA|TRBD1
CASRSGQGYTGELFF
TGTGCCAGCAGATCGGGACAGGGGTACACCGGGGAGCTGTTTTTT
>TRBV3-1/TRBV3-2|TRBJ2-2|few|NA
CASSRQGNTGELFF
TGTGCCAGCAGCCGTCAGGGGAATACCGGGGAGCTGTTTTTT
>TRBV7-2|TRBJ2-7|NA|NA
CASSPLYSSYEQYF
TGTGCCAGCAGCCCTCTTTATAGCTCCTACGAGCAGTACTTC
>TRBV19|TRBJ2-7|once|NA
CASSARGQTQTSEQYF
TGTGCCAGTAGTGCCCGAGGACAGACCCAAACAAGCGAGCAGTACTTC
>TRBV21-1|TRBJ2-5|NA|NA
CASSKVIRETQYF
TGTGCCAGCAGCAAAGTTATTCGGGAGACCCAGTACTTC
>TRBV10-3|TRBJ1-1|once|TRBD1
CAIQGVDGINTEAFF
TGTGCCATCCAGGGGGTCGACGGGATCAACACTGAAGCTTTCTTT
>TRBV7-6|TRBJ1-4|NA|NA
CASSFTRPGANEKLFF
TGTGCCAGCAGCTTTACCCGGCCAGGGGCTAATGAAAAACTGTTTTTT
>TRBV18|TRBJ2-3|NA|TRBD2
CASSPPRGRTDTQYF
TGTGCCAGCTCACCACCGCGGGGGAGGACAGATACGCAGTATTTT
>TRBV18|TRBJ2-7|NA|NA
CASSPKSSYEQYF
TGTGCCAGCTCACCCAAGAGCTCCTACGAGCAGTACTTC
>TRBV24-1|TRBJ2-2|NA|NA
CATSVGASDTGELFF
TGTGCCACCAGTGTGGGGGCGTCGGACACCGGGGAGCTGTTTTTT
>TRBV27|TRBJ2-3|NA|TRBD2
CASRRLAGGSDTQYF
TGTGCCAGCAGGCGACTAGCGGGAGGTTCAGATACGCAGTATTTT
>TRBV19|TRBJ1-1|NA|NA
CASSIQRYNEAFF
TGTGCCAGTAGTATTCAGAGGTACAATGAAGCTTTCTTT
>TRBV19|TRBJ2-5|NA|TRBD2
CASRPSGMWQETQYF
TGTGCCAGTAGGCCTAGCGGGATGTGGCAAGAGACCCAGTACTTC
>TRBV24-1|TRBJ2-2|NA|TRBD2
CATSDSETGTRAAGELFF
TGTGCCACCAGTGACAGCGAAACCGGGACTAGAGCGGCCGGGGAGCTGTTTTTT
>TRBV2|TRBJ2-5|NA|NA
CASSEGPLANQETQYF
TGTGCCAGCAGTGAAGGCCCGCTAGCGAACCAAGAGACCCAGTACTTC
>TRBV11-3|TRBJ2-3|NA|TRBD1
CASSLRDRVGDTQYF
TGTGCCAGCAGCCTCCGGGACAGGGTTGGAGATACGCAGTATTTT
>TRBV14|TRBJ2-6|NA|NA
CASSQAFSSGANVLTF
TGTGCCAGCAGCCAAGCGTTCAGCTCTGGGGCCAACGTCCTGACTTTC
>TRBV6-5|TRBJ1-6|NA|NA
CASSRQDYNSPLHF
TGTGCCAGCAGCCGACAGGACTATAATTCACCCCTCCACTTT